The 21 T cell receptor beta chains given below trace back to one sample, sequenced in a study of siplizumab effects on memory and regulatory T cells. Assay used: immunoSEQ multiplex PCR; TCRdb lists only in-frame clones, some missing. In the table there are approximately 100,000 clones, about 94% of which are singletons. Sequencing was done on a sample of non-Treg CD4+ T cells sorted from blood. Receptor source: a human donor in good health.

V gene TRBV5-1 combines with J gene TRBJ2-7; 10 bases map to TRBD2. With 3 bases clipped from V and 4 bases from J, the junction kept 7 bases outside the gene matches. The CDR3 has 15 amino acids. The germline gives CDR1 SGHRS, CDR2 YFSETQ. CDR3 DNA sequence: TGCGCCAGCAGCTCCGAAGCGGGGGGGCCGTACGAGCAGTACTTC. Its translation is CASSSEAGGPYEQYF.

The gene calls are TRBV19 and TRBJ1-6; D not certain. The length of the CDR3 is 11 residues. V lost 5 bases and J 7 bases, leaving 3 bases between the germline ends. Germline values: CDR1 LNHDA, CDR2 SQIVND (reference sequence). Here the CDR3 DNA reads TGTGCCAGTAGTCAAAATTCACCCCTCCACTTT. This sequence encodes CASSQNSPLHF.

Note on this clone: Other DNA sequences in this sample translate to the same CDR3. This chain links TRBV10-3 with TRBJ2-1; 12 bases align to TRBD2. V lost 6 bases, J lost 6 bases, and 0 bases stayed unmatched. Germline CDR1 is ENHRY and CDR2 is SYGVKD. This CDR3 is 13 amino acids long. The CDR3, as DNA: TGTGCCATCAGGACTAGCGGGGGCAATGAGCAGTTCTTC. Protein product: CAIRTSGGNEQFF.

This chain uses TRBV2 with TRBJ1-5; D ambiguous. The germline gives CDR1 SNHLY, CDR2 FYNNEI. Trimming removed 3 bases at V and 0 bases at J, with 6 bases between. The CDR3 contains 14 residues. DNA of the CDR3: TGTGCCAGCAGTGACACCCTTAGCAATCAGCCCCAGCATTTT. Encoded protein: CASSDTLSNQPQHF.

This sequence joins TRBV7-2 and TRBJ2-5, with D perhaps assigned TRBD1 or TRBD2 (5 bases each). Trimming removed 6 bases at V and 5 bases at J, with 19 bases between. The CDR3 has 15 amino acids. Germline CDR1 SGHTA, CDR2 FQGNSA. The CDR3 here is CASSPGRYGSETQYF. The CDR3 coding sequence is TGTGCCAGCAGTCCGGGGCGATATGGGAGTGAGACCCAGTACTTC.

The sample holds one count of this clone. The gene calls are TRBV4-1 and TRBJ1-3; D remains ambiguous. V was clipped by 0 bases and J by 0 bases, with 9 bases between them. Germline V gene data show CDR1 as MGHRA and CDR2 as YSYEKL. The CDR3 contains 16 residues. CDR3 sequence reads: CASSQEGQTSGNTIYF. DNA of the CDR3: TGCGCCAGCAGCCAAGAAGGTCAGACCTCTGGAAACACCATATATTTT.

The chain recombines TRBV7-2 with TRBJ2-3; 7 bases map to TRBD1. Germline CDR1 is SGHTA and CDR2 is FQGNSA. J gave up 5 bases and V 7 bases, and 12 bases lay outside the gene matches. The CDR3 is made up of 15 amino acids. The CDR3 DNA reads TGTGCCAGCAACCCGACAGGGAGAGAACAAGATACGCAGTATTTT. Encoded protein: CASNPTGREQDTQYF.

This sequence joins TRBV6-5 and TRBJ1-5; possible D gene TRBD1, 6 bases. Germline V gives CDR1 MNHEY, CDR2 SVGAGI. This CDR3 spans 15 amino acids. The V end was cut by 0 bases, the J end by 5 bases, with 11 bases between. The DNA for the CDR3 is TGTGCCAGCAGTTACTCGGGGGGCGCAGATCAGCCCCAGCATTTT. Protein product: CASSYSGGADQPQHF.

The genes are TRBV6-5 and TRBJ1-2; 7 bases are a match to TRBD1. CDR3 length equals 15 residues. The germline V gene has CDR1 MNHEY and CDR2 SVGAGI. The V and J ends lost 5 bases and 8 bases, in that order; junction bases with no gene match: 14. CDR3 nucleotides: TGTGCCAGCAGTCCCCCGACAGGGATGTGGTTCGGCTACACCTTC. This translates into CASSPPTGMWFGYTF.

The J gene is TRBJ1-4, the V gene TRBV30; a possible D gene is TRBD1 (5 bases). Per germline, CDR1 GTSNPN and CDR2 SVGIG (reference sequence). Deletions cut 4 bases from V and 7 bases from J, with 22 bases between. The CDR3 contains 16 residues. CDR3 sequence (DNA): TGTGCCTGGATCGTAAGGCGGTCAAGCGGGGGTGAAAAACTGTTTTTT. Its protein is CAWIVRRSSGGEKLFF.

This chain links TRBV5-1 with TRBJ1-1, with TRBD1 as a possible D gene (5 bases). V was shortened by 4 bases and J by 0 bases, with 10 bases between the two germline ends. The CDR3 spans 14 residues. Germline lookup yields CDR1 SGHRS and CDR2 YFSETQ. CDR3 DNA: TGCGCCAGCAGCCCGGGGGGGATGAACACTGAAGCTTTCTTT. It specifies CASSPGGMNTEAFF.

The chain has TRBV28 and TRBJ1-4; D not resolved. Germline V gene data show CDR1 as MDHEN and CDR2 as SYDVKM. V lost 7 bases and J lost 0, with 6 bases in between. The CDR3 is 13 residues long. The CDR3 protein is CASTSTTNEKLFF. The CDR3 bases are TGTGCCAGCACTAGTACAACTAATGAAAAACTGTTTTTT.

This clone has more than one count but fewer than ten. The chain uses TRBV6-5 and TRBJ1-1; D ambiguous. V lost 2 bases to trimming and J lost 0 bases, with 7 bases between them. From germline, CDR1 is MNHEY and CDR2 SVGAGI. The CDR3 runs to 14 residues. The DNA of the CDR3 is TGTGCCAGCAGTTACGGGCGGCTGAACACTGAAGCTTTCTTT. This sequence encodes CASSYGRLNTEAFF.

The V call is TRBV5-4, the J call TRBJ2-3, with a possible D match to TRBD2 (7 bases). The germline CDR1 and CDR2 sequences are SGHNT and YYREEE (reference sequence). The CDR3 covers 15 residues. Between the trimmed V and J ends, which lost 2 bases and 1 base, there was a span of 11 bases. The CDR3 reads CASSFGGAGTDTQYF. In DNA, the CDR3 is TGTGCCAGCAGCTTTGGGGGGGCGGGCACAGATACGCAGTATTTT.

The J gene is TRBJ1-1, the V gene TRBV7-9, with 7 bases lining up with TRBD1. CDR1 SEHNR and CDR2 FQNEAQ come from the germline V gene (reference sequence). CDR3 size: 16 residues. Trimming at V came to 4 bases and at J to 0 bases, leaving 8 bases not matched to a gene. The CDR3 nucleotides read TGTGCCAGCAGCTCGGGACAGCTGGGGGTGAACACTGAAGCTTTCTTT. Translation: CASSSGQLGVNTEAFF. The whole variable domain, remainder taken from reference TRBV7-9 and TRBJ1-1, is DTGVSQNPRHKITKRGQNVTFRCDPISEHNRLYWYRQTLGQGPEFLTYFQNEAQLEKSRLLSDRFSAERPKGSFSTLEIQRTEQGDSAMYLCASSSGQLGVNTEAFFGQGTRLTVV.

This rearrangement joins TRBV6-4 to TRBJ2-3; 7 nucleotides agree with TRBD2. Germline loops: CDR1 MRHNA, CDR2 SNTAGT. V shed 6 bases and J 2 bases; nucleotides not matched to a gene: 5. The CDR3 contains 14 residues. CDR3 protein: CASRPGLSTDTQYF. The CDR3 nucleotides read TGTGCCAGCAGGCCGGGACTATCCACAGATACGCAGTATTTT.

The J gene is TRBJ1-4, the V gene TRBV4-1; D is unresolved. CDR1 is MGHRA, CDR2 YSYEKL, per germline. Trimming left V 0 bases short and J 0 bases short, with 8 bases between. The CDR3 is 16 residues long. In nucleotides, the CDR3 is TGCGCCAGCAGCCAAGATCTACGAACAACTAATGAAAAACTGTTTTTT. Amino acid sequence: CASSQDLRTTNEKLFF.

The J gene is TRBJ2-2, the V gene TRBV7-6; D remains ambiguous. The CDR3 contains 13 residues. V dropped 4 bases and J dropped 0 bases, with 3 bases sitting between them. Germline loops: CDR1 SGHVS, CDR2 FNYEAQ. The CDR3 here is CASSYTNTGELFF. For the CDR3, the DNA is TGTGCCAGCAGCTACACGAACACCGGGGAGCTGTTTTTT.

This sequence joins TRBV7-6 and TRBJ2-6; D possibly corresponds to TRBD1 (5 bases). V lost 5 bases to trimming and J lost 2 bases, with 10 bases between them. Germline V gene data show CDR1 as SGHVS and CDR2 as FNYEAQ. This CDR3 is 15 amino acids long. CDR3: CASSPTGPGANVLTF. The DNA for the CDR3 is TGTGCCAGCAGCCCAACAGGACCTGGGGCCAACGTCCTGACTTTC.

The V gene is TRBV9, the J gene TRBJ1-2; 7 bases are a match to TRBD1. V lost 0 bases to trimming and J lost 6 bases; unmatched junction nucleotides: 5. Germline V gene sequence: CDR1 SGDLS, CDR2 YYNGEE. This CDR3 has 14 amino acids. Written as DNA, the CDR3 is TGTGCCAGCAGCGTAGCCGCTACAGGGGATGGCTACACCTTC. It encodes CASSVAATGDGYTF.

The J gene is TRBJ1-1, the V gene TRBV6-4; no definite D call. Germline CDR1 and CDR2: MRHNA and SNTAGT. Between the trimmed V and J ends, which lost 2 bases and 1 base, there was a span of 11 bases. The length of the CDR3 is 15 residues. The CDR3 DNA sequence: TGTGCCAGCAGTGACCTGGCATTCGAGAACACTGAAGCTTTCTTT. As protein: CASSDLAFENTEAFF.